This TCR beta chain was identified in a study of CD8+CD57+ T cells in acquired aplastic anemia. Study-wide background: The mean DNA yield obtained from sorted CD4+ and CD8+ cells came to around 3 ug. CD4+ cells from healthy donors averaged approximately 9.8 million reads.

Whole-study results and caveats: Around 27 was the count of CD8+ CDR3 sequences that patients shared with controls. In CD8+ cells, Simpson's diversity showed no significant difference between patients and controls.

On this clonotype itself: Its antigen is undetermined.

Template material for TCR beta VDJ and CDR3 profiling consisted of genomic DNA. TCRdb redid the calling of the reads with MiXCR, one entry per CDR3 protein. The sample shows just over 400,000 distinct CDR3 sequences, 65% to 80% of them seen only once. Sequenced sample: sorted CD4+, CD8+, or CD8+CD57+ T cells (not recorded which) from PBMCs. The origin of this receptor is a human donor in good health, serving as a control.

In nucleotides, the CDR3 is TGTGCCAGCAGGCCTAAACAGGGGGCCCAAGACACCGAGCAGTACTTC. It encodes CASRPKQGAQDTEQYF. This chain links TRBV7-2 with TRBJ2-7; 9 bases are shared with TRBD1. V lost 6 bases to trimming and J lost 6 bases; unmatched junction nucleotides: 15. The V gene's germline CDR1 is SGHTA and CDR2 FQGNSA. The CDR3 extends over 16 amino acids.